This T cell receptor (beta chain) was sequenced for a study of patients and donors after allogeneic stem cell transplantation. The CDR3 is 17 residues long. The V gene end was trimmed by 0 bases and the J gene end by 10 bases; junction bases not matched to a gene: 16. Germline assignment: CDR1 SGHRS and CDR2 YFSETQ. TCRdb reanalysed the RT-PCR reads using MiXCR and keeps one entry per CDR3 protein. This table has 800,000 to 1,000,000 distinct CDR3 sequences, 18% appearing once. In this sample, this clonotype turned up a few times. Sequencing was done on a sample of blood, either unsorted or a sorted T cell fraction (not recorded which). This chain links TRBV5-1 with TRBJ1-1, with 9 bases identical to TRBD1. This TCR was sampled from a human donor who was either an allogeneic HSCT recipient or a stem cell or donor lymphocyte infusion donor (not recorded which). It is not recorded whose cells these are; they may come from a transplant donor. The CDR3 coding sequence is TGCGCCAGCAGCTTGGCGGGCGGGACAGGGTCCTGGTTTGGAGCTTTCTTT. Residues: CASSLAGGTGSWFGAFF. The full variable domain, completed using reference TRBV5-1 and TRBJ1-1, is KAGVTQTPRYLIKTRGQQVTLSCSPISGHRSVSWYQQTPGQGLQFLFEYFSETQRNKGNFPGRFSGRQFSNSRSEMNVSTLELGDSALYLCASSLAGGTGSWFGAFFGQGTRLTVV.